The source of this T cell receptor (beta chain) is a study of blood T cells in healthy people across ages. A sample-barcoded 5' primer and a J-beta primer mix were used in a second PCR of about 6 to 12 cycles. There were at least 2.5 million CDR3-containing paired-end reads obtained from each sample. Via MiXCR, TCRdb re-called the 5' RACE reads, giving one row per CDR3 protein. The table lists around 900,000 distinct CDR3 sequences, less than 35% of them singletons. Study findings and constraints: PBMCs left unsorted prevented a conclusive naive versus antigen-experienced comparison.

This CDR3 comprises 14 residues. In germline, CDR1 is DFQATT, CDR2 SNEGSKA (reference sequence). As regards this clonotype: No antigen is known for it. This could be a read error, since a much larger clone is one nucleotide away.

The chain employs TRBV20-1 and TRBJ1-2; D gene unclear. The clonotype originates from an elderly woman in good health. Specimen: blood. CDR3 protein: CSASNGPHNYDYTF. Here the CDR3 DNA reads TGCAGTGCTAGTAACGGGCCCCACAACTATGACTACACCTTC.